What follows are 17 T cell receptor beta chains derived from one specimen sequenced in a study of blood T cell repertoires in COVID-19. Profiled with immunoSEQ multiplex PCR; TCRdb holds only in-frame clones, not every one. The table lists some 67,000 clones, roughly 88% of them singletons. Sample: peripheral blood. These receptor sequences come from a woman aged 60-70 years with acute or convalescent COVID-19.

The chain has TRBV4-2 and TRBJ1-1, with D tentatively TRBD1 (5 bases). CDR1 is LGHNA, CDR2 YNFKEQ, per germline. The length of the CDR3 is 14 residues. With 1 base removed from V and 1 base from J, the gap between germline ends came to 7 bases. The CDR3 loop is CASSQGGQNTEAFF. DNA of the CDR3: TGTGCCAGCAGCCAAGGCGGACAGAACACTGAAGCTTTCTTT.

The rearrangement links TRBV5-4 to TRBJ1-2; TRBD1 matches at 9 bases. Germline loops: CDR1 SGHNT, CDR2 YYREEE (reference sequence). V trimming: 4 bases; J trimming: 10 bases; junction bases outside the gene matches: 11. The CDR3 has 14 residues. The DNA of the CDR3 is TGTGCCAGCAGCCAACAGGGGGCACATCGGAACTACACCTTC. Protein product: CASSQQGAHRNYTF.

The rearrangement joins TRBV30 to TRBJ2-1; 11 positions agree with TRBD2. Germline CDR1 and CDR2: GTSNPN and SVGIG (reference sequence). V was clipped by 8 bases and J by 10 bases; unmatched bases: 10. The CDR3 runs to 13 residues. CDR3 nucleotides: TGTGCCGGCTCTAGCGGGAGGATGAAAGAGCAGTTCTTC. It codes for CAGSSGRMKEQFF.

The chain carries TRBV4-1 and TRBJ1-6; 9 bases line up with TRBD1. The trim removed 1 base at V and 9 bases at J, leaving 7 bases unmatched. Germline V lookup: CDR1 MGHRA, CDR2 YSYEKL. The length of the CDR3 is 16 residues. This chain's CDR3 is CASSQVGGTGSSPLHF. In nucleotides, the CDR3 is TGCGCCAGCAGCCAAGTTGGCGGGACAGGGAGTTCACCCCTCCACTTT.

The CDR3 DNA reads TGTGCCAGCAGAGGACAGCCCGGGGAGCTGTTTTTT. It codes for CASRGQPGELFF. The rearrangement links TRBV3-1 (or the pseudogene TRBV3-2) to TRBJ2-2; possible D gene TRBD1, 6 bases. Per the germline V gene, CDR1 is LGHDT and CDR2 is YNNKEL (reference sequence). The CDR3 runs 12 residues. Trimming removed 6 bases at V and 6 bases at J, with 8 bases between.

V and J are TRBV5-1 and TRBJ2-1, with 11 bases lining up with TRBD1. There are 18 residues in the CDR3. CDR1 SGHRS and CDR2 YFSETQ come from the germline V gene. The trim removed 0 bases at V and 0 bases at J, leaving 5 bases unmatched. The CDR3 spells CASSLVGTGGFSYNEQFF. CDR3 nucleotide sequence: TGCGCCAGCAGCTTGGTGGGGACAGGGGGATTCTCCTACAATGAGCAGTTCTTC.

This chain joins TRBV7-8 and TRBJ1-4, with 11 bases that match TRBD1. The CDR3 totals 16 residues. Germline loops: CDR1 SGHVS, CDR2 FQNEAQ. V lost 5 bases to trimming and J lost 8 bases; unmatched junction nucleotides: 10. The CDR3 DNA is TGTGCCAGCAGCCTCCTGGAAGGGACAGGGGGGGAAAAACTGTTTTTT. It encodes CASSLLEGTGGEKLFF. The complete variable domain, with remaining parts taken from reference TRBV7-8 and TRBJ1-4, reads GAGVSQSPRYKVAKRGQDVALRCDPISGHVSLFWYQQALGQGPEFLTYFQNEAQLDKSGLPSDRFFAERPEGSVSTLKIQRTQQEDSAVYLCASSLLEGTGGEKLFFGSGTQLSVL.

The chain joins TRBV2 to TRBJ2-3; the match to TRBD1 covers 9 bases. CDR3 length: 15 amino acids. Germline V lookup: CDR1 SNHLY, CDR2 FYNNEI. The J segment lost 2 bases and the V segment lost 6 bases, leaving 6 bases of the junction unmatched. Written as DNA, the CDR3 is TGTGCCAGCAGAACCGGGACAGGGCTCACAGATACGCAGTATTTT. Translated, it gives CASRTGTGLTDTQYF.

This clone was found once. The rearrangement uses TRBV6-5 and TRBJ2-5, with 9 positions matching TRBD2. This CDR3 is 15 amino acids long. Germline CDR1 and CDR2: MNHEY and SVGAGI. Germline trimming cut 6 bases from V and 7 bases from J; bases unmatched to any gene: 12. In DNA, the CDR3 is TGTGCCAGCAGCCCCGGAGTAGCGGGAGATCGGACCCAGTACTTC. Protein: CASSPGVAGDRTQYF.

This clone was seen only once. This chain links TRBV7-2 with TRBJ1-1; TRBD1 aligns across 7 bases. CDR1 is SGHTA and CDR2 is FQGNSA in the germline V gene. J gave up 3 bases and V 1 base, and 2 bases lay outside the gene matches. The CDR3 is 14 amino acids. CDR3 residues: CASSLVGGDTEAFF. The CDR3 DNA reads TGTGCCAGCAGCTTAGTAGGGGGCGACACTGAAGCTTTCTTT.

This clone was counted a single time. The chain links TRBV7-7 to TRBJ2-2, with TRBD1 as a possible D gene (6 bases). The CDR3 runs to 14 residues. The ends were cut back, 4 bases at V and 7 bases at J, with 13 bases in the middle. Germline V CDR1 and CDR2: SSHAT, FNYEAQ (reference sequence). In DNA form, the CDR3 reads TGTGCCAGCAGCTATTGGGGGCGCAACGGGGAGCTGTTTTTT. This gives the protein CASSYWGRNGELFF.

The chain links TRBV7-9 to TRBJ1-6; D gene uncertain. The CDR3 has 12 residues. The V and J ends lost 5 bases and 5 bases respectively, with 4 bases between them. Germline V lookup: CDR1 SEHNR, CDR2 FQNEAQ (reference sequence). The CDR3 spells CASSPNNSPLHF. CDR3 bases: TGTGCCAGCAGCCCTAATAATTCACCCCTCCACTTT.

This clone was seen only once. In nucleotides, the CDR3 is TGTGCCAGCAGTAAGCGGCAGGGACAAGATGAGCAGTTCTTC. This encodes CASSKRQGQDEQFF. The chain is built from TRBV5-4 and TRBJ2-1, with D perhaps matching TRBD1 (6 bases). Germline CDR1 is SGHNT and CDR2 is YYREEE (reference sequence). The germline V and J ends were trimmed by 5 bases and 8 bases, with 17 bases remaining between them. The CDR3 is 14 residues long.

This clone came up once. The chain joins TRBV28 to TRBJ2-7; TRBD1 agrees at 9 bases. The V segment lost 6 bases and the J segment 0 bases; nucleotides outside the gene matches: 3. The CDR3 loop spans 14 amino acids. Germline V CDR1 and CDR2: MDHEN, SYDVKM. CDR3 loop: CASRDRGGSYEQYV. In DNA form, the CDR3 reads TGTGCCAGCAGAGACAGGGGGGGCTCCTACGAGCAGTACGTC.

The rearrangement joins TRBV29-1 to TRBJ1-1; D uncertain. The CDR3 is 10 amino acids. CDR1 is SQVTM and CDR2 is ANQGSEA in the germline V gene. V lost 5 bases to trimming and J lost 7 bases, with 8 bases between them. CDR3 nucleotides: TGCAGCGTTTCGATACATGAAGCTTTCTTT. Amino acid sequence: CSVSIHEAFF.

The chain links TRBV7-6 to TRBJ2-2; possibly TRBD1 for D (5 bases). Germline assignment: CDR1 SGHVS and CDR2 FNYEAQ. Trimming pared 4 bases from V and 8 bases from J, leaving 17 bases between. The CDR3 has 15 residues. The CDR3 bases are TGTGCCAGCAGCTCACAGGCAGCTCCTTCGGGGGAGCTGTTTTTT. Translating it yields CASSSQAAPSGELFF.

The V and J genes are TRBV28 and TRBJ1-1; TRBD1 is a possible D gene (5 bases). Germline CDR1 reads MDHEN; CDR2 reads SYDVKM. CDR3 length: 14 residues. Trimming pared 3 bases from V and 1 base from J, leaving 9 bases between. The CDR3 DNA is TGTGCCAGCAGTTTCATAGGGGCGAACACTGAAGCTTTCTTT. It encodes CASSFIGANTEAFF.